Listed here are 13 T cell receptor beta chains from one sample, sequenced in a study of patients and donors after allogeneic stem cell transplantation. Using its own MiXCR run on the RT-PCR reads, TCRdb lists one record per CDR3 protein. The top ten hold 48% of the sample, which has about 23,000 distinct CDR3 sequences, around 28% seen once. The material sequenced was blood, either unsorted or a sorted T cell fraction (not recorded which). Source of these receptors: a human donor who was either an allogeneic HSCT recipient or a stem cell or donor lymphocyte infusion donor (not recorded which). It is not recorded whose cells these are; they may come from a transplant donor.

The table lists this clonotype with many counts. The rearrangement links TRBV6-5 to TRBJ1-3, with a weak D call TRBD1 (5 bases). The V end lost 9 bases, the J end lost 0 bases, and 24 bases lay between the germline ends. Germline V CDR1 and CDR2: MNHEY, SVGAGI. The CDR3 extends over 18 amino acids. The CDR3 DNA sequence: TGTGCCAGTACACCTCAGCCCCCCCAGGGCTCCTCTGGAAACACCATATATTTT. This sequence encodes CASTPQPPQGSSGNTIYF.

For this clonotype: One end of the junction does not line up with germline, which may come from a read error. CDR3 sequence: CASSRDFDRELFF. The CDR3 nucleotides read TGTGCTAGCAGCCGGGACTTCGACCGGGAGCTGTTTTTT. The rearrangement joins TRBV7-7 to TRBJ2-2; tentatively, D is TRBD2 (6 bases). CDR1 and CDR2 from the germline V gene are SSHAT and FNYEAQ (reference sequence). The CDR3 spans 13 residues.

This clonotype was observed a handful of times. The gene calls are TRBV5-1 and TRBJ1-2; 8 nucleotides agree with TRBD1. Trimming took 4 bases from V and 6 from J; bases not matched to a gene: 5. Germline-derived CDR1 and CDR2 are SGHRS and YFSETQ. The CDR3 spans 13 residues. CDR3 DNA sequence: TGCGCCAGCAGCCTCGGACAGGGAAATGGCTACACCTTC. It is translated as CASSLGQGNGYTF.

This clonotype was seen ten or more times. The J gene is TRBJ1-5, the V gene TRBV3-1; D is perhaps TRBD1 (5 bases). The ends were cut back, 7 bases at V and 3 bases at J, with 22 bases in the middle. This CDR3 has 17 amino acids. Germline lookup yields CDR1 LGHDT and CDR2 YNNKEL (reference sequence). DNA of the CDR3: TGTGCCAGCACCCCTACCCTCCCCGGGACCATCAATCAGCCCCAGCATTTT. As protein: CASTPTLPGTINQPQHF. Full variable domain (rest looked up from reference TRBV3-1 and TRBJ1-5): DTAVSQTPKYLVTQMGNDKSIKCEQNLGHDTMYWYKQDSKKFLKIMFSYNNKELIINETVPNRFSPKSPDKAHLNLHINSLELGDSAVYFCASTPTLPGTINQPQHFGDGTRLSIL.

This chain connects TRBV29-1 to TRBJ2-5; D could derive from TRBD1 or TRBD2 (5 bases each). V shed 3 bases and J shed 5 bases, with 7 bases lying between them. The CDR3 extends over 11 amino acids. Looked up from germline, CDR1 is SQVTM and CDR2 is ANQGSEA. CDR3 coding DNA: TGCAGCGTTGACAGGGAGGAGACCCAGTACTTC. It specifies CSVDREETQYF. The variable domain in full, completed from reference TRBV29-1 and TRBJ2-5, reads SAVISQKPSRDICQRGTSLTIQCQVDSQVTMMFWYRQQPGQSLTLIATANQGSEATYESGFVIDKFPISRPNLTFSTLTVSNMSPEDSSIYLCSVDREETQYFGPGTRLLVL.

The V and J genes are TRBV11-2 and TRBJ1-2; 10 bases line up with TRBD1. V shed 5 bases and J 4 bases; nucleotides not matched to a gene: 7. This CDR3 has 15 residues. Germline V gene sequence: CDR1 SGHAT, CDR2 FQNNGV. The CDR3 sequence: CASSPVTGGGYGYTF. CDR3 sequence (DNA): TGTGCCAGCAGCCCCGTGACAGGGGGCGGCTATGGCTACACCTTC.

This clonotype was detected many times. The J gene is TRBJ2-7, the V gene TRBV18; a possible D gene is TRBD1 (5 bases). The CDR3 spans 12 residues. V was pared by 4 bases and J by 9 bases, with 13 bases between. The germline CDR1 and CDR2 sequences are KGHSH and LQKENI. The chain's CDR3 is CASSQDPGWQYV. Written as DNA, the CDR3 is TGTGCCAGCTCACAGGATCCAGGGTGGCAGTACGTC.

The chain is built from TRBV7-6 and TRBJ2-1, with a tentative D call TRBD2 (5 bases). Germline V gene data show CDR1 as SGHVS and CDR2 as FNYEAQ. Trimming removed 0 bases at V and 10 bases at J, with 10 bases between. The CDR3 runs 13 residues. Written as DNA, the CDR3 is TGTGCCAGCAGCTTAGCTTCTTCTAGCGAGCAGTTCTTC. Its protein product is CASSLASSSEQFF.

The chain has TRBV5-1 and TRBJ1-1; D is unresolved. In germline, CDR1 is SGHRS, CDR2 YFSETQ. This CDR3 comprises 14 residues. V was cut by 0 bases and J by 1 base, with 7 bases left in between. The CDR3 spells CASSLGPWNTEAFF. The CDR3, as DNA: TGCGCCAGCAGCTTGGGCCCTTGGAACACTGAAGCTTTCTTT.

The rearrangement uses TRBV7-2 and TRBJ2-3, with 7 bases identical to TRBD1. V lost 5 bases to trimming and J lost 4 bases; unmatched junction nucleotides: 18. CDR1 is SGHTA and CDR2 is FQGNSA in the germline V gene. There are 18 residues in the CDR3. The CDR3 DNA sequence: TGTGCCAGCAGCCGCCGACAGGGAATGCACGGAGCACCAGATACGCAGTATTTT. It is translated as CASSRRQGMHGAPDTQYF.

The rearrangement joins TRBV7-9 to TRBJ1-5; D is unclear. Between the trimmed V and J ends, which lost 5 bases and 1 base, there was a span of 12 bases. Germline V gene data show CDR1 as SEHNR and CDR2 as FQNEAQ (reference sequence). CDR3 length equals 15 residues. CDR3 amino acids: CASSPAGSSNQPQHF. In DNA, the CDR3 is TGTGCCAGCAGCCCAGCGGGGAGCAGCAATCAGCCCCAGCATTTT.

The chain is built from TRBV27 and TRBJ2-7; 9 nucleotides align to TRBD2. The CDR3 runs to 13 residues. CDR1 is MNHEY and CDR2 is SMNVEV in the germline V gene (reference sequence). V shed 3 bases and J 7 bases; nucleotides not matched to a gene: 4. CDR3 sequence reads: CASSFLAGTEQYV. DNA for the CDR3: TGTGCCAGCAGTTTCCTAGCGGGGACGGAGCAGTACGTC.

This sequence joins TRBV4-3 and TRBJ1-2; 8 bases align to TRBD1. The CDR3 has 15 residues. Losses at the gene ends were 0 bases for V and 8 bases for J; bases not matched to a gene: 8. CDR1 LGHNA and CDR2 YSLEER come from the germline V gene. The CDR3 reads CASSQEVGQARGYTF. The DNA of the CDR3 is TGCGCCAGCAGCCAAGAGGTGGGACAGGCAAGGGGCTACACCTTC.